This T cell receptor beta chain was recorded in a study of T cells in Graves' hyperthyroidism and ophthalmopathy. Hyperthyroidism had been newly diagnosed in patients aged 18 to 65, and its duration was under 2 months. Thyroid ultrasound, orbital computed tomography, clinical symptoms, and serum thyroxine and TRAb underpinned diagnoses. PBMCs were collected from a roughly 9.7 ml volume of fresh peripheral blood. Authors of the study amplified TCR beta CDR3 regions from RNA transcripts. TCR CDR3 underwent first-round RT-PCR with the HTBI primer set. One entry per CDR3 protein results from TCRdb running MiXCR on the multiplex PCR reads. The sample yields roughly 740,000 distinct CDR3 sequences, around 15% seen once. The CDR3 has 16 residues. J gave up 4 bases and V 4 bases, and 7 bases lay outside the gene matches. The germline V gene has CDR1 SGDLS and CDR2 YYNGEE. This clonotype was counted between two and nine times.

Sample: blood. This sequence was found in a man aged 18 to 29 with Graves' hyperthyroidism. This rearrangement joins TRBV9 to TRBJ1-6, with 8 bases matching TRBD1. The CDR3 region has the DNA TGTGCCAGCAGCCCAGACAGGGGATCATATAATTCACCCCTCCACTTT. Amino acids: CASSPDRGSYNSPLHF.